This TCR beta chain was retrieved from a study of T cell responses to AZD1222 COVID-19 vaccine. The study, taken as a whole, reports: Only six or seven AZD1222 recipients tested seropositive at baseline.

As regards this clone: Its antigen is as yet unknown.

Clones were sequenced by immunoSEQ multiplex PCR, and TCRdb holds only the in-frame ones, with some missing. Of 100,000 to 150,000 clones listed, around 94% are singletons. The CDR3 has 15 residues. Germline V gene lookup returns CDR1 MNHEY and CDR2 SVGEGT. J was trimmed by 3 bases and V by 4 bases; bases with no gene match: 6. This rearrangement joins TRBV6-2 or TRBV6-3 to TRBJ1-2; 9 nucleotides match TRBD1. The sequence was collected from an adult in good health. The sequencing used peripheral blood, collected on day 0 of AZD1222 vaccination. The CDR3 DNA reads TGTGCCAGCAGTTCCGCCGGGACAGGGCACTATGGCTACACCTTC. Protein sequence: CASSSAGTGHYGYTF.